A selection of T cell receptor beta chains follows, all from one sample in a study of blood T cells in healthy people across ages. TCRdb used MiXCR to reprocess the 5' RACE reads, holding one entry per CDR3 protein. The sample lists roughly 700,000 distinct CDR3 sequences; around half were seen once. The sequenced sample consisted of blood. Every receptor here comes from a woman in her sixties or seventies in good health. The CDR3 runs from the conserved cysteine through the conserved F or W. The D gene is left open where the match is weak. For some rows the clone size is stated as once, few or many, or as a class when expanded; others skip it.

few	TRBV7-9	TRBJ1-2	NA	TGTGCCAGCAGCGATCGGATCTATGGCTACACCTTC	CASSDRIYGYTF
NA	TRBV7-2	TRBJ2-7	NA	TGTGCCAGCAGCACCCGGACACCCTACGAGCAGTACTTC	CASSTRTPYEQYF
once	TRBV7-2	TRBJ2-5	NA	TGTGCCAGCAGCCCCAAACGACACAATGAGCAGTACTTC	CASSPKRHNEQYF
NA	TRBV12-3/TRBV12-4	TRBJ2-2	NA	TGTGCCAGCAGTTGGGGGAAGGGGACCGGGGAGCTGTTTTTT	CASSWGKGTGELFF
few	TRBV4-3	TRBJ2-7	TRBD2	TGCGCCAGCAGCCAAGAGTCTCCCGGGACTAGCGGGGCGCTCTCCGAGCAGTACTTC	CASSQESPGTSGALSEQYF
NA	TRBV7-2	TRBJ2-1	TRBD2	TGTGCCAGCAGCTTAGGTAGCGGGCATTACAATGAGCAGTTCTTC	CASSLGSGHYNEQFF
few	TRBV18	TRBJ2-5	NA	TGTGCCACCTCGAGGGAGACCCAGTACTTC	CATSRETQYF
NA	TRBV5-6	TRBJ1-6	NA	TGTGCCAGCAGCTTGCGGGCACTGAGCTCCTATAATTCACCCCTCCACTTT	CASSLRALSSYNSPLHF
NA	TRBV5-1	TRBJ2-7	TRBD2	TGCGCCAGCAGCTTGGAAGTTGCGGGAGGATTCTATGAGCAGTACTTC	CASSLEVAGGFYEQYF
few	TRBV12-3/TRBV12-4	TRBJ2-4	TRBD2	TGTGCCAGCAGACGCACTAGCGGGGGGGGCAAAAACATTCAGTACTTC	CASRRTSGGGKNIQYF
few	TRBV3-1	TRBJ2-5	TRBD2	TGTGCCAGCAGCCAACTAGCGGGAGAAGAGACCCAGTACTTC	CASSQLAGEETQYF
NA	TRBV29-1	TRBJ2-5	NA	TGCAGCGTCTCACCCTCTTCAGATTGGGGAGAGACCCAGTACTTC	CSVSPSSDWGETQYF
NA	TRBV20-1	TRBJ2-5	NA	TGCAGTGTACAGGGTAGTGAGCAGTACTTC	CSVQGSEQYF
NA	TRBV4-3	TRBJ1-2	TRBD1	TGCGCCAGCAGCCAGGCGGACAGGGGAGGCTATGGCTACACCTTC	CASSQADRGGYGYTF
NA	TRBV4-2	TRBJ2-1	TRBD2	TGTGCCAGCAGCCGCGCCAGCGGGAGATACAATGAGCAGTTCTTC	CASSRASGRYNEQFF
NA	TRBV14	TRBJ2-5	NA	TGTGCCAGCAGCCAAGGCGGAGGGGGACCTACGGTAGAGACCCAGTACTTC	CASSQGGGGPTVETQYF
NA	TRBV29-1	TRBJ2-6	NA	TGCAGCGTGAGACAGTCTGGGGCCAACGTCCTGACTTTC	CSVRQSGANVLTF
NA	TRBV20-1	TRBJ2-7	TRBD2	TGCAGTGCTAGAGATAGACTAGCGGGCGCCTACGAGCAGTACTTC	CSARDRLAGAYEQYF
many	TRBV11-2	TRBJ2-7	NA	TGTGCCAGCAGCTTAGAGGGACCTTCGGGCTACGAGCAGTACTTC	CASSLEGPSGYEQYF
NA	TRBV28	TRBJ2-5	TRBD1	TGTGCCAGCAGCTGGACAGGGCTGGGACAAGAGACCCAGTACTTC	CASSWTGLGQETQYF
NA	TRBV7-2	TRBJ2-7	NA	TGTGCCAGCAGCCCGTATGGCTCTGGGGCTTACGAGCAGTACTTC	CASSPYGSGAYEQYF
NA	TRBV10-3	TRBJ2-1	NA	TGTGCCATCAGCCGGGGTAATGAGCAGTTCTTC	CAISRGNEQFF
NA	TRBV6-5	TRBJ2-3	TRBD1	TGTGCCAGCAGTTACTCGTGGAAGGGGGCGGGAGATACGCAGTATTTT	CASSYSWKGAGDTQYF
NA	TRBV29-1	TRBJ2-1	TRBD2	TGCAGCGTTGATGGACTAGCGGGAGAGGGAGAGACCCAGTTCTTC	CSVDGLAGEGETQFF
many	TRBV25-1	TRBJ2-3	NA	TGTGCCAGCAGCGCTAAAGATACGCAGTATTTT	CASSAKDTQYF
NA	TRBV28	TRBJ2-3	NA	TGTGCCAGCATTGGTGGGGGGTACAGCACAGATACGCAGTATTTT	CASIGGGYSTDTQYF
few	TRBV5-1	TRBJ2-5	NA	TGCGCCAGCAGCTTGACAGGGTTTGAAGAGACCCAGTACTTC	CASSLTGFEETQYF
NA	TRBV20-1	TRBJ2-5	NA	TGCAGTCCTCAGGCCGATGAGCAGTACTTC	CSPQADEQYF
few	TRBV5-1	TRBJ2-1	TRBD2	TGCGCCAGCAGCCAATCTTCAGCGGGAGGGCCCTACAATGAGCAGTTCTTC	CASSQSSAGGPYNEQFF
NA	TRBV2	TRBJ2-3	NA	TGTGCCAGCAGTTGGCCAGATACGCAGTATTTT	CASSWPDTQYF
NA	TRBV6-6	TRBJ1-2	NA	TGTGCCAGCAGTTACGAGGGTACAAGCTATGGCTACACCTTC	CASSYEGTSYGYTF